The 18 T cell receptor beta chains in this list originate from one sample, sequenced in a study of shared clonotypes between healthy human individuals. The method was immunoSEQ multiplex PCR; TCRdb's version includes in-frame clones alone and lacks a portion of them. The sample gives about half a million clones, less than 85% of which show up once; under 15% is in the top ten. Sequences were obtained from PBMCs. The origin of the receptors is a woman aged 40 to 49 in good health. Some clones in this sample may be carry-over from other donors' samples.

This chain joins TRBV5-6 and TRBJ2-4, with a tentative D call TRBD1 (5 bases). Germline CDR1 reads SGHDT; CDR2 reads YYEEEE. CDR3 length: 15 amino acids. Trimming removed 2 bases from V and 1 base from J, with 10 bases in between. The CDR3 DNA follows: TGTGCCAGCAGCTTATTAGGGGCGGCCAAAAACATTCAGTACTTC. Its translation: CASSLLGAAKNIQYF.

This clone was found once. The gene calls are TRBV18 and TRBJ2-7; 8 nucleotides agree with TRBD2. The CDR3 covers 17 residues. The V gene's germline CDR1 is KGHSH and CDR2 LQKENI. V was pared by 3 bases and J by 4 bases, with 14 bases of the junction left unmatched. CDR3 sequence: CASSPGGSGRTPYEQYF. The CDR3 DNA reads TGTGCCAGCTCACCGGGTGGAAGCGGGAGAACCCCGTACGAGCAGTACTTC.

This clone was seen just once. The V call is TRBV6-1, the J call TRBJ2-5, with a tentative D call TRBD2 (5 bases). The length of the CDR3 is 14 residues. Germline values: CDR1 MNHNS, CDR2 SASEGT. V shed 0 bases and J shed 7 bases, with 12 bases lying between them. CDR3 sequence: CASSEASRVATQYF. The CDR3, as DNA: TGTGCCAGCAGTGAAGCATCGCGGGTAGCGACCCAGTACTTC.

The chain recombines TRBV11-2 with TRBJ2-3; TRBD2 matches 9 bases. The junction had 12 bases not matched to a gene; V was cut back by 4 bases and J by 7 bases. Germline loops: CDR1 SGHAT, CDR2 FQNNGV. The CDR3 is made up of 16 amino acids. Written as DNA, the CDR3 is TGTGCCAGCAGCTCGTTGTGGCGGGAGGGCCCAAATACGCAGTATTTT. It codes for CASSSLWREGPNTQYF.

This clone was found once. The chain uses TRBV18 and TRBJ2-5, with D unresolved. Trimming took off 2 bases at V and 2 bases at J, with 15 bases between the two ends. CDR3 length: 16 residues. Germline V lookup: CDR1 KGHSH, CDR2 LQKENI. Written as DNA, the CDR3 is TGTGCCAGCTCACCAACGATTGCGTCTGTTCAAGAGACCCAGTACTTC. Its protein is CASSPTIASVQETQYF.

About this clone itself: A far larger clone is one base from this, pointing to a likely read error. Other DNA sequences within the sample encode an identical CDR3. The chain recombines TRBV9 with TRBJ2-5, with D possibly TRBD2 on 5 matching bases. V lost 0 bases and J lost 0, with 12 bases in between. The length of the CDR3 is 16 residues. The V gene's germline CDR1 is SGDLS and CDR2 YYNGEE. CDR3 DNA: TGTGCCAGCAGCGTAGGGACGGGGAAACACCAAGAGACCCAGTACTTC. The encoded protein is CASSVGTGKHQETQYF.

This clone occurred a few times. The chain is built from TRBV7-7 and TRBJ2-2, with 9 bases fitting TRBD2. With 3 bases clipped from V and 8 bases from J, the junction kept 13 bases outside the gene matches. CDR1 is SSHAT, CDR2 FNYEAQ, per germline (reference sequence). The CDR3 consists of 17 residues. The CDR3 loop reads CASSLLPRASGNGELFF. The CDR3 bases are TGTGCCAGCAGCTTGCTCCCGAGGGCTAGCGGGAATGGGGAGCTGTTTTTT.

This clone was counted between two and nine times. The chain couples TRBV14 to TRBJ1-2, with D uncertain. CDR3 size: 14 residues. V was cut by 0 bases and J by 8 bases, with 13 bases left in between. Per the germline V gene, CDR1 is SGHDN and CDR2 is FVKESK. In DNA, the CDR3 is TGTGCCAGCAGCCAAGATCCGTGGGCCAGGGGCTACACCTTC. Residues: CASSQDPWARGYTF.

The rearrangement joins TRBV5-4 to TRBJ1-1; no definite D call. The CDR3 has 13 amino acids. The V gene lost 1 base and the J gene lost 1 base, with 5 bases spanning the gap. Germline-derived CDR1 and CDR2 are SGHNT and YYREEE (reference sequence). CDR3 in DNA: TGTGCCAGCAGCTTGTATTCGAACACTGAAGCTTTCTTT. Amino acid sequence: CASSLYSNTEAFF. Based on the CDR3 plus reference TRBV5-4 and TRBJ1-1, the full variable domain is ETGVTQSPTHLIKTRGQQVTLRCSSQSGHNTVSWYQQALGQGPQFIFQYYREEENGRGNFPPRFSGLQFPNYSSELNVNALELDDSALYLCASSLYSNTEAFFGQGTRLTVV.

This sequence joins TRBV29-1 and TRBJ2-2, with D perhaps being TRBD1 or TRBD2 (5 bases each). The germline gives CDR1 SQVTM, CDR2 ANQGSEA. This CDR3 is built from 15 residues. The V end was cut by 6 bases, the J end by 1 base, with 15 bases between. CDR3 in amino acids: CSVHPTGGNTGELFF. Written as DNA, the CDR3 is TGCAGCGTCCACCCAACAGGAGGGAACACCGGGGAGCTGTTTTTT.

The rearrangement joins TRBV30 to TRBJ2-7, with TRBD1 matching over 7 bases. V shed 2 bases, J shed 3 bases, and the junction held 1 base outside the gene matches. CDR1 is GTSNPN, CDR2 SVGIG, per germline (reference sequence). This CDR3 region has 12 residues. CDR3 bases: TGTGCCTGGAGTCCAGGGGGCTACGAGCAGTACTTC. It is translated as CAWSPGGYEQYF.

This clone was counted between two and nine times. V gene TRBV10-3 combines with J gene TRBJ1-2; D unclear. The germline V gene has CDR1 ENHRY and CDR2 SYGVKD. Trimming took 0 bases from V and 8 from J, leaving 10 bases between them. This CDR3 is built from 13 residues. The chain's CDR3 is CAISESGSGGYTF. As DNA, the CDR3 is TGTGCCATCAGTGAGTCTGGTTCGGGGGGCTACACCTTC.

DNA of the CDR3: TGTGCCAGCAGCCAAGGGGGCAGCAGCCACGAGCAGTACTTC. This sequence encodes CASSQGGSSHEQYF. The chain is built from TRBV7-9 and TRBJ2-7, with 7 bases aligning to TRBD1. V dropped 5 bases and J dropped 5; count of bases not matched to a gene: 9. The CDR3 loop spans 14 amino acids. The germline gives CDR1 SEHNR, CDR2 FQNEAQ (reference sequence).

This clone was counted a few times. The chain has TRBV30 and TRBJ1-5; TRBD1 agrees at 7 bases. The V segment lost 2 bases and the J segment 0 bases; nucleotides outside the gene matches: 7. Germline CDR1 and CDR2: GTSNPN and SVGIG (reference sequence). This CDR3 contains 16 residues. The CDR3, as DNA: TGTGCCTGGAGTAGACACCGGGACAGTAGCAATCAGCCCCAGCATTTT. Translated, it gives CAWSRHRDSSNQPQHF.

The V call is TRBV28, the J call TRBJ2-1; TRBD2 matches 13 bases. Germline assignment: CDR1 MDHEN and CDR2 SYDVKM. This CDR3 contains 15 residues. The V gene end was trimmed by 5 bases and the J gene end by 9 bases; junction bases not matched to a gene: 7. CDR3 amino acids: CASSRLAGGVGEQFF. In DNA form, the CDR3 reads TGTGCCAGCAGTCGACTAGCGGGAGGAGTGGGTGAGCAGTTCTTC.

The rearrangement joins TRBV7-2 to TRBJ2-5; D is perhaps TRBD1 (8 bases). Germline V CDR1 and CDR2: SGHTA, FQGNSA. V lost 5 bases, J lost 5 bases, and 21 bases lay in between. The length of the CDR3 is 16 residues. CDR3 bases: TGTGCCAGCAGCCCAAATACAGGACAGGGAGGGGAGACCCAGTACTTC. Translating it yields CASSPNTGQGGETQYF.

This chain uses TRBV5-1 with TRBJ1-2, with 7 nucleotides matching TRBD1. The CDR3 runs 15 residues. Germline V CDR1 and CDR2: SGHRS, YFSETQ. The junction had 12 bases not matched to a gene; V was cut back by 2 bases and J by 8 bases. In nucleotides, the CDR3 is TGCGCCAGCAGCTTCGCAGGAGGGGGCCCTCGGGGCTACACCTTC. Its protein product is CASSFAGGGPRGYTF.

This clone showed up just a few times. The chain combines TRBV7-6 with TRBJ2-2; 16 positions agree with TRBD2. This CDR3 region has 17 residues. Germline CDR1 is SGHVS and CDR2 is FNYEAQ. Trimming at V came to 5 bases and at J to 5 bases, leaving 5 bases not matched to a gene. The CDR3: CASSKGLAGGLTGELFF. The CDR3 bases are TGTGCCAGCAGCAAGGGACTAGCGGGAGGGCTAACCGGGGAGCTGTTTTTT.